One and the same sample provided the 16 T cell receptor beta chains below, sequenced in a study of T cells in Graves' hyperthyroidism and ophthalmopathy. Using RNA transcripts as the source, TCR beta CDR3 regions were amplified. Primed by the HTBI set, a first-round RT-PCR was run on the TCR CDR3. TCRdb reprocessed the multiplex PCR reads via MiXCR and lists one record per CDR3 protein. The data contain 490,000 or so distinct CDR3 sequences, about 22% of them singletons. The sequenced sample consisted of blood. The receptor source for this set is an older woman with Graves' ophthalmopathy.

This clonotype was seen ten or more times. This chain links TRBV27 with TRBJ2-1; TRBD2 is a possible D gene (6 bases). Germline assignment: CDR1 MNHEY and CDR2 SMNVEV (reference sequence). The CDR3 consists of 15 residues. Trimming took off 5 bases at V and 7 bases at J, with 18 bases between the two ends. CDR3 DNA sequence: TGTGCCAGCAGTCCCCTGGGGGGTCAGATGAATGAGCAGTTCTTC. Translating it yields CASSPLGGQMNEQFF.

The rearrangement joins TRBV3-1 to TRBJ1-1; D not certain. The CDR3 contains 14 residues. The V gene lost 5 bases and the J gene lost 2 bases, with 12 bases spanning the gap. Germline CDR1 and CDR2: LGHDT and YNNKEL (reference sequence). CDR3 bases: TGTGCCAGCAGCAAAGGGCTCCGAAACACTGAAGCTTTCTTT. Protein: CASSKGLRNTEAFF. Full variable domain (outside the CDR3, taken from reference TRBV3-1 and TRBJ1-1): DTAVSQTPKYLVTQMGNDKSIKCEQNLGHDTMYWYKQDSKKFLKIMFSYNNKELIINETVPNRFSPKSPDKAHLNLHINSLELGDSAVYFCASSKGLRNTEAFFGQGTRLTVV.

This clonotype came up a few times. The J gene is TRBJ2-1, the V gene TRBV5-1; TRBD2 might be the D (6 bases). V was trimmed by 5 bases and J by 7 bases, leaving 16 bases between them. Looked up from germline, CDR1 is SGHRS and CDR2 is YFSETQ. The CDR3 consists of 14 residues. CDR3 coding DNA: TGCGCCAGCAGACGGGAGAGTGTGGGAAATGAGCAGTTCTTC. As protein: CASRRESVGNEQFF.

This clonotype has only a few counts. V is TRBV28 and J is TRBJ1-1, with D uncertain. CDR3 length: 12 residues. CDR1 and CDR2 from the germline V gene are MDHEN and SYDVKM. The V end lost 10 bases, the J end lost 8 bases, and 17 bases lay between the germline ends. The CDR3: CATSTEDREAFF. The CDR3 nucleotides read TGTGCCACCTCGACCGAAGACCGGGAAGCTTTCTTT. The complete variable domain, with remaining parts taken from reference TRBV28 and TRBJ1-1, reads DVKVTQSSRYLVKRTGEKVFLECVQDMDHENMFWYRQDPGLGLRLIYFSYDVKMKEKGDIPEGYSVSREKKERFSLILESASTNQTSMYLCATSTEDREAFFGQGTRLTVV.

This chain links TRBV19 with TRBJ1-1; D may be TRBD1 (5 bases). V was cut by 5 bases and J by 5 bases, with 18 bases left in between. CDR3 length equals 15 residues. Germline V lookup: CDR1 LNHDA, CDR2 SQIVND (reference sequence). CDR3: CASSAIGRGGTEAFF. The CDR3 DNA reads as TGTGCCAGTAGTGCTATCGGCCGGGGCGGGACTGAAGCTTTCTTT. Using reference TRBV19 and TRBJ1-1 for the parts outside the CDR3, the full variable domain is DGGITQSPKYLFRKEGQNVTLSCEQNLNHDAMYWYRQDPGQGLRLIYYSQIVNDFQKGDIAEGYSVSREKKESFPLTVTSAQKNPTAFYLCASSAIGRGGTEAFFGQGTRLTVV.

This clonotype has just a few counts. V and J are TRBV5-1 and TRBJ1-1; 8 bases match TRBD1. This CDR3 has 15 amino acids. CDR1 is SGHRS, CDR2 YFSETQ, per germline. Trimming removed 4 bases from V and 4 bases from J; junction bases left unmatched: 9. CDR3 nucleotide sequence: TGCGCCAGCAGCGAGAACAGGGGGAGGGTCACTGAAGCTTTCTTT. This encodes CASSENRGRVTEAFF.

This sequence joins TRBV7-9 and TRBJ2-3, with TRBD2 matching over 8 bases. J lost 4 bases, V lost 5 bases, and 11 bases had no gene match. CDR3 length equals 16 residues. Germline values: CDR1 SEHNR, CDR2 FQNEAQ (reference sequence). This CDR3 is CASSRQRGLGADTQYF. The CDR3 nucleotides are TGTGCCAGCAGCCGCCAAAGGGGACTAGGTGCAGATACGCAGTATTTT. Looking up the rest from reference TRBV7-9 and TRBJ2-3 gives the full variable domain: DTGVSQNPRHKITKRGQNVTFRCDPISEHNRLYWYRQTLGQGPEFLTYFQNEAQLEKSRLLSDRFSAERPKGSFSTLEIQRTEQGDSAMYLCASSRQRGLGADTQYFGPGTRLTVL.

This clonotype was counted only a few times. The chain combines TRBV24-1 with TRBJ2-1, with 9 bases matching TRBD2. The V gene's germline CDR1 is KGHDR and CDR2 SFDVKD. Trimming cost V 4 bases and J 10 bases; bases outside gene matches: 16. This CDR3 contains 17 residues. CDR3 DNA: TGTGCCACCAGTGAAATACTAGCGGGTCCAACGAGCTCCGAGCAGTTCTTC. Protein product: CATSEILAGPTSSEQFF.

This clonotype came up a few times. The chain combines TRBV7-8 with TRBJ1-1; D is possibly TRBD1 (6 bases). From germline, CDR1 is SGHVS and CDR2 FQNEAQ. The CDR3 is made up of 15 amino acids. The V end was cut by 5 bases, the J end by 0 bases, with 13 bases between. CDR3 DNA sequence: TGTGCCAGCAGCAAACAGGGATCCCTGAACACTGAAGCTTTCTTT. Translation gives CASSKQGSLNTEAFF.

To note about this clonotype: With a much larger clone just one base away, this may be a read error. The genes are TRBV2 and TRBJ2-7, with D perhaps TRBD1 (6 bases). Germline CDR1 SNHLY, CDR2 FYNNEI. This CDR3 has 14 residues. V shed 11 bases and J shed 6 bases, with 23 bases lying between them. DNA for the CDR3: TGTGCCGGCTCGCGGGCCCCGGGACACTTCGAGCAGTACTTC. It codes for CAGSRAPGHFEQYF.

The chain couples TRBV20-1 to TRBJ2-5; no definite D call. This CDR3 has 11 amino acids. Germline V CDR1 and CDR2: DFQATT, SNEGSKA (reference sequence). V lost 3 bases and J lost 3, with 5 bases in between. CDR3 nucleotide sequence: TGCAGTGCTAGGCCAGAAGAGACCCAGTACTTC. Translation: CSARPEETQYF.

This clonotype appeared many times. The chain is built from TRBV30 and TRBJ2-7; D is ambiguous. Trimming took off 0 bases at V and 6 bases at J, with 9 bases between the two ends. In germline, CDR1 is GTSNPN, CDR2 SVGIG (reference sequence). The CDR3 loop spans 12 amino acids. The CDR3 region is CAWSVHNGEQYF. The CDR3, as DNA: TGTGCCTGGAGTGTACATAATGGCGAGCAGTACTTC. The full variable domain, rest sourced from reference TRBV30 and TRBJ2-7, is SQTIHQWPATLVQPVGSPLSLECTVEGTSNPNLYWYRQAAGRGLQLLFYSVGIGQISSEVPQNLSASRPQDRQFILSSKKLLLSDSGFYLCAWSVHNGEQYFGPGTRLTVT.

CDR3 nucleotide sequence: TGTGCCAGTAGTATTGGTTCGGGGACGGAGACCCAGTACTTC. Protein sequence: CASSIGSGTETQYF. V gene TRBV19 combines with J gene TRBJ2-5; possibly TRBD1 or TRBD2 for D (5 bases each). This CDR3 contains 14 residues. V was pared by 3 bases and J by 5 bases, with 13 bases between. Germline V lookup: CDR1 LNHDA, CDR2 SQIVND (reference sequence).

The chain employs TRBV4-1 and TRBJ1-1; unclear D gene. V was pared by 1 base and J by 5 bases, with 11 bases between. The CDR3 consists of 14 residues. Germline values: CDR1 MGHRA, CDR2 YSYEKL. CDR3 coding DNA: TGCGCCAGCAGCCAAGTTACGGGGAGAACTGAAGCTTTCTTT. Residues: CASSQVTGRTEAFF.

V and J are TRBV27 and TRBJ2-7; the match to TRBD2 covers 13 bases. CDR3 length equals 15 residues. The germline CDR1 and CDR2 sequences are MNHEY and SMNVEV (reference sequence). V lost 4 bases and J lost 7; bases outside the gene matches: 7. The CDR3 protein is CASSSYLGLAGEQYF. CDR3 in DNA: TGTGCCAGCAGTTCCTACTTGGGACTAGCGGGAGAGCAGTACTTC.

The J gene is TRBJ2-1, the V gene TRBV7-9, with 8 nucleotides matching TRBD2. The ends lost 4 bases at V and 2 bases at J; junction bases unmatched: 31. Looked up from germline, CDR1 is SEHNR and CDR2 is FQNEAQ (reference sequence). The CDR3 runs to 24 residues. CDR3 nucleotide sequence: TGTGCCAGCAGCTCAGACAGACTGGGTCAAGTCTGGGTAGCGGGAAGATCAACCTACAATGAGCAGTTCTTC. It yields the protein CASSSDRLGQVWVAGRSTYNEQFF.